These T cell receptor beta chains were read from a single sample in a study of shared clonotypes between healthy human individuals. Method: immunoSEQ multiplex PCR; TCRdb's copy keeps in-frame clones and lacks some. The repertoire holds about 2 million clones, with roughly 95% as singletons. The sequencing sample was made of naive CD8+ T cells sorted from blood. These receptors were obtained from a man aged 18-30 years in good health. Both conserved end residues are trimmed from each CDR3. Fields, in order: J gene, V gene, CDR3 protein.

>TRBJ1-2|TRBV2
ASSEPGFYGYT
>TRBJ2-1|TRBV6-6
ASSTGDSYNEQF
>TRBJ1-2|TRBV29-1
SVDFPMAGGDYGYT
>TRBJ2-1|TRBV5-1
ASSPVGLADYNEQF
>TRBJ2-7|TRBV5-1
ASSWTPGANDEQY
>TRBJ2-7|TRBV18
ASSPDTSGGAYEQY
>TRBJ1-2|TRBV9
ASSATTEPNYGYT
>TRBJ1-2|TRBV29-1
SVEPNYGYT
>TRBJ1-2|TRBV6-5
ASSYSIQDYGYT
>TRBJ2-5|TRBV28
ASRSSGGSEETQY
>TRBJ2-1|TRBV7-8
ASSSLSWDIGGNEQF
>TRBJ2-7|TRBV9
ASSVGLGDTSFEQY
>TRBJ2-1|TRBV4-3
ASSQDLADPYNEQF
>TRBJ1-1|TRBV30
AWSRAGTNTEAF
>TRBJ2-7|TRBV11-2
ASSFTPGQGAYEQY
>TRBJ2-3|TRBV7-2
ASSLTTSPTDTQY
>TRBJ2-7|TRBV19
ASSYSGSYEQY
>TRBJ1-1|TRBV21-1
ASGGLVDNTEAF
>TRBJ1-3|TRBV18
ASSHGDRATGNTIY
>TRBJ1-5|TRBV28
ASNLQRYSNQPQH
>TRBJ2-3|TRBV5-6
ASSPLPTSTDTQY
>TRBJ2-7|TRBV11-3
ASSLDHTYEQY
>TRBJ2-3|TRBV27
ASSWYSGVTDTQY
>TRBJ2-5|TRBV11-3
ASSPGVGETQY
>TRBJ2-2|TRBV7-6
ASSFIAGDGTGELF
>TRBJ2-7|TRBV4-1
ASSQAGHYEQY